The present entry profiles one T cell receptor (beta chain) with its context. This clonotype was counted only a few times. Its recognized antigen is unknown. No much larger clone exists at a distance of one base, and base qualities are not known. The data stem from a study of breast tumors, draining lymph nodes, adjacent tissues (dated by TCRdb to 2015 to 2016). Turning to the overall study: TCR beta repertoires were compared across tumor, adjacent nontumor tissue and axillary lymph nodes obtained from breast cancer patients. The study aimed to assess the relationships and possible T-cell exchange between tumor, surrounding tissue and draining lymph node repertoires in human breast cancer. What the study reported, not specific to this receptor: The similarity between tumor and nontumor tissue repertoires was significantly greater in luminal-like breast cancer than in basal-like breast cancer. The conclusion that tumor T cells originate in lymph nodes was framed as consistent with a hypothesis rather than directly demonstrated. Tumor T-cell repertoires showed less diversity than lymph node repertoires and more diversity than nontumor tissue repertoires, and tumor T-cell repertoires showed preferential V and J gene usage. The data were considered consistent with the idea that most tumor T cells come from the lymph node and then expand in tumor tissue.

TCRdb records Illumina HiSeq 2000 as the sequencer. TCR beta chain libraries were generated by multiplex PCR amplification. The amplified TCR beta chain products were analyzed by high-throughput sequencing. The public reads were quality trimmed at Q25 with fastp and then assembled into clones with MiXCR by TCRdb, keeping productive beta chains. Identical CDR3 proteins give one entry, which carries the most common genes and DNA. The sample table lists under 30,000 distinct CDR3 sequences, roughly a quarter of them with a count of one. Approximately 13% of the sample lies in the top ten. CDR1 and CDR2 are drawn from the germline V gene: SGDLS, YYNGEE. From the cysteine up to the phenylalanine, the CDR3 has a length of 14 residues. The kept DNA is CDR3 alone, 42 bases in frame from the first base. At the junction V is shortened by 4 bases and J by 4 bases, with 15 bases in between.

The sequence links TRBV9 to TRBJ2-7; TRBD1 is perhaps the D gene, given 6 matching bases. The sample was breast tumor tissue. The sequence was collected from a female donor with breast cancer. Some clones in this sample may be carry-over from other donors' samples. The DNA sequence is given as TGTGCCAGCAGCTTGAGATGGGACAAATACGAGCAGTACTTC. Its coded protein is CASSLRWDKYEQYF.